Below, 3 T cell receptor beta chains from the same sample are listed, as sequenced in a study of T cell responses to AZD1222 COVID-19 vaccine. Profiling relied on immunoSEQ multiplex PCR, and the TCRdb table lists in-frame clones only, not all of them. The sample holds over 130,000 clones, 80% to 95% seen once. The sample consisted of peripheral blood, taken 28 days after the second AZD1222 dose. The receptors were sampled from an adult who received the AZD1222 COVID-19 vaccine.

V usage is TRBV29-1 and J usage is TRBJ1-1, with a tentative D call TRBD1 (5 bases). The CDR3 loop spans 14 amino acids. The ends were cut back, 6 bases at V and 5 bases at J, with 19 bases in the middle. The germline gives CDR1 SQVTM, CDR2 ANQGSEA. The CDR3 DNA sequence: TGCAGCGTGGACTTCCGAGGGGCGGGGACTGAAGCTTTCTTT. Encoded protein: CSVDFRGAGTEAFF. Full variable domain (outside the CDR3, taken from reference TRBV29-1 and TRBJ1-1): SAVISQKPSRDICQRGTSLTIQCQVDSQVTMMFWYRQQPGQSLTLIATANQGSEATYESGFVIDKFPISRPNLTFSTLTVSNMSPEDSSIYLCSVDFRGAGTEAFFGQGTRLTVV.

The rearrangement joins TRBV5-6 to TRBJ2-4; D may be TRBD1 (5 bases). This CDR3 has 16 amino acids. V was trimmed by 0 bases and J by 7 bases, leaving 17 bases between them. Germline-derived CDR1 and CDR2 are SGHDT and YYEEEE. Written as DNA, the CDR3 is TGTGCCAGCAGCTTGGTTGGGCTAGGGGTCCCCAACATTCAGTACTTC. Encoded protein: CASSLVGLGVPNIQYF.

This chain links TRBV6-1 with TRBJ1-3; a possible D gene is TRBD1 (6 bases). The CDR3 length is 15 residues. V was cut by 3 bases and J by 5 bases, with 14 bases left in between. CDR1 and CDR2 (germline): MNHNS, SASEGT. CDR3 protein: CASSDQGGGRNTIYF. In DNA, the CDR3 is TGTGCCAGCAGTGACCAAGGCGGGGGCCGAAACACCATATATTTT.